Following are 30 T cell receptor beta chains from one sample sequenced in a study of T-cell memory formation after mild COVID-19. TCRdb reprocessed the 5' RACE reads via MiXCR and lists one record per CDR3 protein. The table lists roughly 350,000 distinct CDR3 sequences, 20% to 25% of them singletons. Sequencing was performed on PBMCs or a T cell subset sorted from them (not recorded which). The receptor source for this set is an adult woman who had mild COVID-19 (a few samples of this study predate the infection). Cell type and time point are not known.

The gene calls are TRBV5-1 and TRBJ2-1, with TRBD1 as a possible D gene (6 bases). The germline gives CDR1 SGHRS, CDR2 YFSETQ. The CDR3 extends over 14 amino acids. The V end was cut by 0 bases, the J end by 9 bases, with 13 bases between. Here the CDR3 DNA reads TGCGCCAGCAGCTTGGACAGGGTCTTGGGTGAGCAGTTCTTC. As protein: CASSLDRVLGEQFF.

This chain uses TRBV9 with TRBJ1-2, with unresolved D. The CDR3 has 14 residues. The V end was cut by 0 bases, the J end by 1 base, with 7 bases between. Germline lookup yields CDR1 SGDLS and CDR2 YYNGEE. The CDR3 sequence is CASSVASVNYGYTF. CDR3 nucleotide sequence: TGTGCCAGCAGCGTAGCGTCCGTTAACTATGGCTACACCTTC.

This clonotype appeared a few times. The chain uses TRBV12-3 or TRBV12-4 and TRBJ2-1, with 11 bases that match TRBD2. This CDR3 has 15 residues. V trimming: 8 bases; J trimming: 7 bases; junction bases outside the gene matches: 10. In DNA form, the CDR3 reads TGTGCCAGCGCCATGACTAGCGGGACAGGAAATGAGCAGTTCTTC. This encodes CASAMTSGTGNEQFF.

This rearrangement joins TRBV7-2 to TRBJ2-7; 10 bases are a match to TRBD1. CDR3 size: 15 residues. Trimming at V came to 5 bases and at J to 2 bases, leaving 6 bases not matched to a gene. The germline V gene has CDR1 SGHTA and CDR2 FQGNSA. This CDR3 reads CASSHRDRGAYEQYF. The CDR3 coding sequence is TGTGCCAGCAGCCACCGGGACAGGGGTGCCTACGAGCAGTACTTC. The complete variable domain, with remaining parts taken from reference TRBV7-2 and TRBJ2-7, reads GAGVSQSPSNKVTEKGKDVELRCDPISGHTALYWYRQSLGQGLEFLIYFQGNSAPDKSGLPSDRFSAERTGGSVSTLTIQRTQQEDSAVYLCASSHRDRGAYEQYFGPGTRLTVT.

This clonotype was found a few times. The CDR3 coding sequence is TGCGCCAGCAGCCAGGTTCCAGGGAGGAACAATCAGCCCCAGCATTTT. Translating it yields CASSQVPGRNNQPQHF. This chain connects TRBV4-1 to TRBJ1-5; weak D call: TRBD1 (5 bases). Per germline, CDR1 MGHRA and CDR2 YSYEKL. The CDR3 is 16 residues long. Trimming removed 3 bases at V and 3 bases at J, with 15 bases between.

The CDR3 protein is CASSLELTNTGELFF. The CDR3 DNA reads as TGCGCCAGCAGCTTGGAGCTCACTAACACCGGGGAGCTGTTTTTT. The V call is TRBV5-1, the J call TRBJ2-2; no firm D call. V was pared by 0 bases and J by 2 bases, with 8 bases between. CDR1 and CDR2 (germline): SGHRS, YFSETQ. The length of the CDR3 is 15 residues.

The chain combines TRBV7-2 with TRBJ1-1, with TRBD1 identical over 8 bases. Losses at the gene ends were 5 bases for V and 8 bases for J; bases not matched to a gene: 4. This CDR3 has 12 residues. Germline V gene data show CDR1 as SGHTA and CDR2 as FQGNSA. CDR3 nucleotides: TGTGCCAGCAGCACTCAGGGGGCGGAAGCTTTCTTT. Protein product: CASSTQGAEAFF. Based on the CDR3 plus reference TRBV7-2 and TRBJ1-1, the full variable domain is GAGVSQSPSNKVTEKGKDVELRCDPISGHTALYWYRQSLGQGLEFLIYFQGNSAPDKSGLPSDRFSAERTGGSVSTLTIQRTQQEDSAVYLCASSTQGAEAFFGQGTRLTVV.

The table lists this clonotype with a few counts. This chain connects TRBV20-1 to TRBJ1-3; D uncertain. Trimming shortened V by 3 bases and J by 0 bases, and 15 bases separated the two germline ends. Germline CDR1 reads DFQATT; CDR2 reads SNEGSKA (reference sequence). CDR3 size: 16 residues. In DNA form, the CDR3 reads TGCAGTGCTAGTAATCGGGGATCAAGCTCTGGAAACACCATATATTTT. This sequence encodes CSASNRGSSSGNTIYF.

This chain links TRBV7-3 with TRBJ2-7; possible D gene TRBD1, 6 bases. V was trimmed by 0 bases and J by 2 bases, leaving 11 bases between them. There are 15 residues in the CDR3. Germline loops: CDR1 SGHTA, CDR2 FQGTGA. The CDR3 sequence is CASSLTPAGAYEQYF. Written as DNA, the CDR3 is TGTGCCAGCAGCTTAACCCCTGCAGGGGCCTACGAGCAGTACTTC.

The DNA of the CDR3 is TGTGCCAGCAGCGTCAGCGGGAGGGCCAACGAGCAGTACTTC. Translating gives CASSVSGRANEQYF. The V call is TRBV7-2, the J call TRBJ2-7; 10 bases are shared with TRBD2. The CDR3 extends over 14 amino acids. J gave up 5 bases and V 5 bases, and 6 bases lay outside the gene matches. Per germline, CDR1 SGHTA and CDR2 FQGNSA.

With respect to this clonotype: One end of the junction fails to match germline, which may point to a read error. The chain recombines TRBV7-3 with TRBJ2-7; D gene ambiguous. In germline, CDR1 is SGHTA, CDR2 FQGTGA. The CDR3 covers 16 residues. CDR3 nucleotides: TGTGCAGCAGCTCGCGCCCGGCGATGCGGCTCCTCCGAGCAGTACTTC. This encodes CAAARARRCGSSEQYF.

The chain combines TRBV5-4 with TRBJ2-6, with D possibly being TRBD2 (6 bases). This CDR3 is 17 amino acids long. Trimming cost V 5 bases and J 0 bases, with 15 bases left between them. Germline values: CDR1 SGHNT, CDR2 YYREEE (reference sequence). The CDR3 spells CASRPDLAVSGANVLTF. The CDR3 DNA follows: TGTGCCAGCAGACCGGATTTAGCGGTCTCTGGGGCCAACGTCCTGACTTTC.

Only one count was recorded for this clonotype. The chain links TRBV7-2 to TRBJ1-1; D call uncertain. Per the germline V gene, CDR1 is SGHTA and CDR2 is FQGNSA. The CDR3 consists of 13 residues. Trimming removed 5 bases from V and 5 bases from J, with 12 bases in between. The CDR3 reads CASSPKVRTEAFF. CDR3 bases: TGTGCCAGCAGCCCTAAGGTCAGGACTGAAGCTTTCTTT. Full variable domain (outside the CDR3, taken from reference TRBV7-2 and TRBJ1-1): GAGVSQSPSNKVTEKGKDVELRCDPISGHTALYWYRQSLGQGLEFLIYFQGNSAPDKSGLPSDRFSAERTGGSVSTLTIQRTQQEDSAVYLCASSPKVRTEAFFGQGTRLTVV.

This chain uses TRBV4-1 with TRBJ2-7; 10 bases line up with TRBD1. The CDR3 has 15 residues. Trimming took 4 bases from V and 5 from J; bases not matched to a gene: 8. Germline V gene lookup returns CDR1 MGHRA and CDR2 YSYEKL. The CDR3 protein is CASSPRDRGPNEQYF. In nucleotides, the CDR3 is TGCGCCAGCAGCCCCCGGGACAGGGGACCTAACGAGCAGTACTTC.

The chain uses TRBV7-3 and TRBJ2-4; TRBD1 matches at 7 bases. The length of the CDR3 is 16 residues. Trimming took 1 base from V and 0 from J; bases not matched to a gene: 3. Germline CDR1 and CDR2: SGHTA and FQGTGA. The CDR3 reads CASSLMAGGAKNIQYF. The CDR3 DNA sequence: TGTGCCAGCAGCTTAATGGCAGGGGGAGCCAAAAACATTCAGTACTTC.

This clonotype was counted only a few times. The rearrangement joins TRBV5-1 to TRBJ2-2; 8 nucleotides agree with TRBD1. V lost 3 bases and J lost 6; bases outside the gene matches: 10. This CDR3 region has 16 residues. Per germline, CDR1 SGHRS and CDR2 YFSETQ. The CDR3 region is CASSWRQGRQAGELFF. The CDR3 nucleotides are TGCGCCAGCAGCTGGAGACAGGGGCGTCAGGCCGGGGAGCTGTTTTTT.

This clonotype was detected a few times. CDR3 bases: TGTGCCAGCAGTCGCGGACTAGCGGGGAGGAGGGAGCAGTACTTC. Translation: CASSRGLAGRREQYF. This rearrangement joins TRBV3-1 to TRBJ2-7; 12 bases align to TRBD2. Germline CDR1 LGHDT, CDR2 YNNKEL (reference sequence). V shed 6 bases and J 7 bases; nucleotides not matched to a gene: 10. This CDR3 contains 15 residues.

This clonotype has more than one count but fewer than ten. The CDR3 sequence is CASSLEVYPETQYF. In DNA form, the CDR3 reads TGTGCCAGCAGCTTAGAGGTCTACCCAGAGACCCAGTACTTC. V usage is TRBV11-2 and J usage is TRBJ2-5; no clear D. V was shortened by 0 bases and J by 4 bases, with 9 bases between the two germline ends. The CDR3 has 14 residues. Germline CDR1 reads SGHAT; CDR2 reads FQNNGV.

The chain carries TRBV20-1 and TRBJ2-1, with D perhaps assigned TRBD1 or TRBD2 (5 bases each). In germline, CDR1 is DFQATT, CDR2 SNEGSKA (reference sequence). The germline V and J ends were trimmed by 5 bases and 6 bases, with 20 bases remaining between them. The length of the CDR3 is 15 residues. CDR3: CSAGGGAAVTNEQFF. The CDR3 region has the DNA TGCAGTGCTGGGGGTGGAGCGGCCGTCACCAATGAGCAGTTCTTC.

The chain links TRBV15 to TRBJ1-4; D remains ambiguous. CDR1 and CDR2 from the germline V gene are LNHNV and YYDKDF (reference sequence). Trimming cost V 2 bases and J 5 bases, with 12 bases left between them. The CDR3 runs to 15 residues. Here the CDR3 DNA reads TGTGCCACCAGCAGACAGACCACCCCAAATGAAAAACTGTTTTTT. Amino acid sequence: CATSRQTTPNEKLFF. Combining the CDR3 with reference TRBV15 and TRBJ1-4 gives the whole variable domain DAMVIQNPRYQVTQFGKPVTLSCSQTLNHNVMYWYQQKSSQAPKLLFHYYDKDFNNEADTPDNFQSRRPNTSFCFLDIRSPGLGDTAMYLCATSRQTTPNEKLFFGSGTQLSVL.

The V call is TRBV15, the J call TRBJ2-2, with 11 positions matching TRBD1. CDR3 length: 16 amino acids. With V trimmed by 4 bases and J by 3 bases, 4 bases remained unmatched. Germline CDR1 LNHNV, CDR2 YYDKDF (reference sequence). CDR3 residues: CATSTRTGGDTGELFF. CDR3 nucleotides: TGTGCCACCAGCACACGGACAGGGGGCGACACCGGGGAGCTGTTTTTT.

The chain links TRBV5-1 to TRBJ2-2, with TRBD2 matching 12 bases. V dropped 4 bases and J dropped 1; count of bases not matched to a gene: 20. The CDR3 runs to 22 residues. Germline lookup yields CDR1 SGHRS and CDR2 YFSETQ. In nucleotides, the CDR3 is TGCGCCAGCAGCCCGGCTAAATCGGGACTAGCGGGTTTCATCGGGAACACCGGGGAGCTGTTTTTT. Its protein product is CASSPAKSGLAGFIGNTGELFF.

This rearrangement joins TRBV12-3 or TRBV12-4 to TRBJ1-5; D unresolved. V was clipped by 5 bases and J by 4 bases, with 12 bases between them. CDR3 length equals 14 residues. The CDR3 here is CASSGRGGNQPQHF. The CDR3 coding sequence is TGTGCCAGCAGTGGCCGGGGAGGAAATCAGCCCCAGCATTTT.

CDR3 coding DNA: TGTGCCAGCAAAGTCACAGGGGAGCCCCTCTGGGAGCAGTACTTC. Its translation: CASKVTGEPLWEQYF. The V and J genes are TRBV6-1 and TRBJ2-7, with 7 positions matching TRBD1. V lost 7 bases, J lost 7 bases, and 16 bases stayed unmatched. This CDR3 spans 15 amino acids. Germline loops: CDR1 MNHNS, CDR2 SASEGT.

This sequence joins TRBV3-1 and TRBJ2-3, with 14 bases aligning to TRBD2. This CDR3 region has 17 residues. Per the germline V gene, CDR1 is LGHDT and CDR2 is YNNKEL (reference sequence). The trim removed 8 bases at V and 1 base at J, leaving 8 bases unmatched. DNA for the CDR3: TGTGCCAGCTGGGGGACTAGCGGGGGCGCGCGCACAGATACGCAGTATTTT. Translation gives CASWGTSGGARTDTQYF.

This clonotype has a handful of counts. The chain joins TRBV5-1 to TRBJ2-2; 10 bases are a match to TRBD1. The CDR3 has 14 residues. The V gene end was trimmed by 4 bases and the J gene end by 5 bases; junction bases not matched to a gene: 2. The germline CDR1 and CDR2 sequences are SGHRS and YFSETQ. The chain's CDR3 is CASSKGQGTGELFF. In DNA form, the CDR3 reads TGCGCCAGCAGCAAGGGACAGGGGACCGGGGAGCTGTTTTTT. The complete variable domain, with remaining parts taken from reference TRBV5-1 and TRBJ2-2, reads KAGVTQTPRYLIKTRGQQVTLSCSPISGHRSVSWYQQTPGQGLQFLFEYFSETQRNKGNFPGRFSGRQFSNSRSEMNVSTLELGDSALYLCASSKGQGTGELFFGEGSRLTVL.

Only a few counts were recorded for this clonotype. An end of the junction does not agree with germline; a read error may underlie this. The CDR3 nucleotides are TGTGCCAGCAGTTTAGAGGGGGCGGGCGGACTTCAGTTCTTC. Translation: CASSLEGAGGLQFF. The chain is built from TRBV7-6 and TRBJ2-1; 7 nucleotides align to TRBD1. This CDR3 comprises 14 residues. CDR1 and CDR2 (germline): SGHVS, FNYEAQ.

This clonotype was counted a few times. The rearrangement uses TRBV11-3 and TRBJ2-1; 7 bases fit TRBD1. The V segment lost 1 base and the J segment 14 bases; nucleotides outside the gene matches: 8. CDR3 length: 13 amino acids. CDR1 SGHNT and CDR2 YENEEA come from the germline V gene. The DNA of the CDR3 is TGTGCCAGCAGCTTAGGATGGGGACAGTGGGAGTTCTTC. It specifies CASSLGWGQWEFF.

The chain combines TRBV12-3 or TRBV12-4 with TRBJ2-5; 8 bases are shared with TRBD1. The CDR3 length is 15 residues. With V trimmed by 6 bases and J by 2 bases, 8 bases remained unmatched. The CDR3 reads CASRPGQGIQETQYF. The DNA of the CDR3 is TGTGCCAGCAGACCAGGACAGGGAATTCAAGAGACCCAGTACTTC.

The V gene is TRBV15, the J gene TRBJ2-7; 8 bases are shared with TRBD1. In germline, CDR1 is LNHNV, CDR2 YYDKDF (reference sequence). The CDR3 contains 15 residues. Trimming took 0 bases from V and 3 from J; bases not matched to a gene: 4. The CDR3 loop reads CATSREDGQGYEQYF. CDR3 DNA: TGTGCCACCAGCAGAGAAGACGGACAGGGCTACGAGCAGTACTTC.